This T cell receptor (beta chain) was identified during a study of post-analysis software for immune sequencing data. At the level of the study: Included courses were relapsing-remitting and secondary progressive multiple sclerosis; progressive-relapsing multiple sclerosis was also included.

Unique-molecular-identifier-tagged TCR beta cDNA libraries were used. The source material, about 0.9 to 10 million T cells, gave rise to about 500,000 cDNA molecules. From the PCR reads, TCRdb called clonotypes with MiXCR, one entry per CDR3 protein. This table has about 400,000 distinct CDR3 sequences, approximately 38% appearing once. Study-wide points: Batch-mates among the samples co-clustered strongly by F measure. People with multiple sclerosis had a significantly lower normalized Chao1 diversity than controls did. With TRBV5-6, TRBV5-1 and TRBV20-1 included, several TRBV segments were more frequent in patients than in controls.

Concerning this clonotype: Its cognate antigen is unknown. Germline is not matched at one junction end, which may reflect a read error.

CDR3 length: 16 residues. Germline V CDR1 and CDR2: LNHDA, SQIVND (reference sequence). The specimen sequenced was blood. This TCR came from a girl aged 10 to 17 with multiple sclerosis. The chain is built from TRBV19 and TRBJ1-5; tentative D call: TRBD1 (5 bases). CDR3 bases: TGTGTCAGTAGTATGGCAGGGAAGGTTGGCAATCAGCCCCAGCATTTT. It encodes CVSSMAGKVGNQPQHF.